What follows are 23 T cell receptor beta chains derived from one specimen sequenced in a study of shared clonotypes between healthy human individuals. TCRdb's copy holds only in-frame clones and misses some; the assay was immunoSEQ multiplex PCR. The profile shows millions of clones, approximately 94% of them singletons. Naivety among CD8 cells was defined by CD45RO negativity and positive CCR7 selection, thereby excluding terminally differentiated effector memory CD45RA+ cells. Sequencing was performed on naive CD8+ T cells from PBMCs. The receptor source for this set is a man between 18 and 35 years old in good health. Some clones in this sample may be carry-over from other donors' samples.

This clone showed up just a few times. This CDR3 reads CSVEGIGEAFF. The CDR3 nucleotides read TGCAGCGTTGAAGGAATCGGTGAAGCTTTCTTT. The V gene is TRBV29-1, the J gene TRBJ1-1; D ambiguous. CDR3 length equals 11 residues. Trimming left V 1 base short and J 7 bases short, with 7 bases between. The germline gives CDR1 SQVTM, CDR2 ANQGSEA.

This clone appeared once. The rearrangement uses TRBV14 and TRBJ2-3, with a possible D match to TRBD2 (6 bases). The CDR3 is 16 residues long. Trimming cost V 0 bases and J 6 bases, with 16 bases left between them. Germline loops: CDR1 SGHDN, CDR2 FVKESK. CDR3 loop: CASSQDRGLASDTQYF. CDR3 nucleotides: TGTGCCAGCAGCCAAGATAGGGGACTGGCTTCGGATACGCAGTATTTT.

The table lists this clone with a count of one. The V call is TRBV7-2, the J call TRBJ2-1; the D call may be TRBD1 or TRBD2 (5 bases each). The CDR3 has 13 residues. Trimming shortened V by 8 bases and J by 6 bases, and 14 bases separated the two germline ends. The germline V gene encodes CDR1 SGHTA and CDR2 FQGNSA. The CDR3 region is CASGTLGGNEQFF. The DNA of the CDR3 is TGTGCCAGCGGAACCCTTGGGGGCAATGAGCAGTTCTTC. Combining the CDR3 with reference TRBV7-2 and TRBJ2-1 gives the whole variable domain GAGVSQSPSNKVTEKGKDVELRCDPISGHTALYWYRQSLGQGLEFLIYFQGNSAPDKSGLPSDRFSAERTGGSVSTLTIQRTQQEDSAVYLCASGTLGGNEQFFGPGTRLTVL.

Written as DNA, the CDR3 is TGCAGCGCCAGAGAAGGGAACAATGAGCAGTTCTTC. As protein: CSAREGNNEQFF. The chain uses TRBV29-1 and TRBJ2-1; D call uncertain. The germline gives CDR1 SQVTM, CDR2 ANQGSEA. This CDR3 is 12 amino acids long. V was clipped by 7 bases and J by 5 bases, with 12 bases between them.

The chain employs TRBV9 and TRBJ2-1, with 13 nucleotides matching TRBD2. This CDR3 is 15 amino acids long. Germline loops: CDR1 SGDLS, CDR2 YYNGEE. V shed 5 bases, J shed 8 bases, and the junction held 7 bases outside the gene matches. CDR3 in amino acids: CASSKGLAGVDEQFF. CDR3 coding DNA: TGTGCCAGCAGTAAAGGACTAGCGGGAGTCGATGAGCAGTTCTTC.

This chain uses TRBV20-1 with TRBJ2-7, with no clear D. The germline V gene has CDR1 DFQATT and CDR2 SNEGSKA (reference sequence). V shed 2 bases and J shed 7 bases, with 6 bases lying between them. The CDR3 loop spans 10 amino acids. CDR3: CSARRREQYF. The CDR3 bases are TGCAGTGCTAGACGGAGAGAGCAGTACTTC.

The J gene is TRBJ2-7, the V gene TRBV4-1; 9 bases are shared with TRBD2. The CDR3 has 16 residues. CDR1 is MGHRA and CDR2 is YSYEKL in the germline V gene. V lost 0 bases to trimming and J lost 9 bases; unmatched junction nucleotides: 12. CDR3 sequence: CASSQELRAGGVGQYF. Written as DNA, the CDR3 is TGCGCCAGCAGCCAAGAATTGAGAGCGGGAGGAGTCGGGCAGTACTTC.

The chain couples TRBV6-6 to TRBJ2-7; D not resolved. Germline assignment: CDR1 MNHNY and CDR2 SVGAGI (reference sequence). The CDR3 runs 13 residues. V was shortened by 4 bases and J by 3 bases, with 10 bases between the two germline ends. CDR3 sequence reads: CASSFSDGYEQYF. The CDR3 DNA sequence: TGTGCCAGCAGTTTTTCGGACGGCTACGAGCAGTACTTC.

This chain uses TRBV9 with TRBJ2-1; tentative D call: TRBD2 (6 bases). This CDR3 is built from 14 residues. Germline V CDR1 and CDR2: SGDLS, YYNGEE. Trimming stripped 0 bases from V and 5 bases from J, with 9 bases between. CDR3 nucleotides: TGTGCCAGCAGCGTAGGCTGGGGGGACAATGAGCAGTTCTTC. Protein product: CASSVGWGDNEQFF.

V usage is TRBV19 and J usage is TRBJ1-5; TRBD1 agrees at 9 bases. Germline V CDR1 and CDR2: LNHDA, SQIVND (reference sequence). J gave up 7 bases and V 6 bases, and 10 bases lay outside the gene matches. The CDR3 contains 15 residues. As DNA, the CDR3 is TGTGCCAGTAGCGCCGGGACAGGGAATCACCAGCCCCAGCATTTT. Its protein product is CASSAGTGNHQPQHF.

The rearrangement uses TRBV19 and TRBJ1-1; D remains ambiguous. This CDR3 is built from 13 residues. Germline V gene lookup returns CDR1 LNHDA and CDR2 SQIVND (reference sequence). With 6 bases removed from V and 0 bases from J, the gap between germline ends came to 8 bases. CDR3 DNA: TGTGCCAGTAGCGAGGGCATGAACACTGAAGCTTTCTTT. It specifies CASSEGMNTEAFF.

The chain is built from TRBV27 and TRBJ2-7, with 7 bases fitting TRBD1. The CDR3 sequence is 14 residues long. Germline assignment: CDR1 MNHEY and CDR2 SMNVEV (reference sequence). With 5 bases clipped from V and 3 bases from J, the junction kept 7 bases outside the gene matches. CDR3 coding DNA: TGTGCCAGCAGTGCCTTCAACAGGGGCTACGAGCAGTACTTC. It yields the protein CASSAFNRGYEQYF.

This chain joins TRBV7-9 and TRBJ2-5; the match to TRBD2 covers 8 bases. V lost 7 bases and J lost 5; bases outside the gene matches: 9. In germline, CDR1 is SEHNR, CDR2 FQNEAQ (reference sequence). The CDR3 is made up of 14 amino acids. In DNA form, the CDR3 reads TGTGCCAGCAACGTAGCGGGATCTGTTGAGACCCAGTACTTC. It is translated as CASNVAGSVETQYF.

The CDR3 reads CASSASGVGEQYF. The CDR3 region has the DNA TGTGCCAGCAGCGCCAGCGGAGTAGGCGAGCAGTACTTC. This chain connects TRBV9 to TRBJ2-7, with D tentatively TRBD2 (5 bases). Trimming shortened V by 3 bases and J by 6 bases, and 13 bases separated the two germline ends. This CDR3 region has 13 residues. Germline V gene data show CDR1 as SGDLS and CDR2 as YYNGEE.

The rearrangement links TRBV7-6 to TRBJ2-1; 7 positions agree with TRBD2. Trimming at V came to 5 bases and at J to 0 bases, leaving 19 bases not matched to a gene. Germline CDR1 SGHVS, CDR2 FNYEAQ. This CDR3 is 20 amino acids long. The CDR3 loop reads CASSVPPGGSVGDSYNEQFF. The CDR3, as DNA: TGTGCCAGCAGCGTGCCGCCGGGGGGTAGTGTGGGAGACTCCTACAATGAGCAGTTCTTC. Looking up the rest from reference TRBV7-6 and TRBJ2-1 gives the full variable domain: GAGVSQSPRYKVTKRGQDVALRCDPISGHVSLYWYRQALGQGPEFLTYFNYEAQQDKSGLPNDRFSAERPEGSISTLTIQRTEQRDSAMYRCASSVPPGGSVGDSYNEQFFGPGTRLTVL.

The chain combines TRBV29-1 with TRBJ2-2; no clear D. The germline gives CDR1 SQVTM, CDR2 ANQGSEA. The CDR3 is 11 amino acids. V shed 7 bases and J shed 7 bases, with 10 bases lying between them. In DNA, the CDR3 is TGCAGCGCGCCTCTGGGCGGGGAGCTGTTTTTT. Its translation: CSAPLGGELFF.

The chain is built from TRBV12-5 and TRBJ2-7; 7 bases map to TRBD1. V was clipped by 5 bases and J by 6 bases; unmatched bases: 7. This CDR3 comprises 13 residues. Per germline, CDR1 LGHNT and CDR2 FRNRAP. CDR3 in DNA: TGTGCTAGTGGTACGTGGACAGGCGGCGAGCAGTACTTC. It is translated as CASGTWTGGEQYF.

The genes are TRBV6-4 and TRBJ1-4; the D gene is possibly TRBD1 (5 bases). V was cut by 0 bases and J by 6 bases, with 17 bases left in between. The CDR3 length is 17 residues. Germline loops: CDR1 MRHNA, CDR2 SNTAGT. CDR3 sequence (DNA): TGTGCCAGCAGTGACTCGACGGGCCCCAGGGATGATGAAAAACTGTTTTTT. It translates to CASSDSTGPRDDEKLFF.

This chain joins TRBV13 and TRBJ1-1; D may be TRBD1 (5 bases). The CDR3 has 14 amino acids. The V gene's germline CDR1 is PRHDT and CDR2 FYEKMQ (reference sequence). V was clipped by 5 bases and J by 1 base, with 11 bases between them. The CDR3 protein is CASSPDTSNTEAFF. The CDR3 bases are TGTGCCAGCAGCCCGGACACCTCGAACACTGAAGCTTTCTTT.

The rearrangement joins TRBV4-1 to TRBJ2-7; TRBD1 aligns across 10 bases. The CDR3 totals 17 residues. Germline V gene sequence: CDR1 MGHRA, CDR2 YSYEKL. The trim removed 6 bases at V and 3 bases at J, leaving 14 bases unmatched. CDR3 DNA sequence: TGCGCCAGCAGTCAGACCCCGGGACAGGGGATTGACTACGAGCAGTACTTC. Its protein product is CASSQTPGQGIDYEQYF.

This rearrangement joins TRBV5-1 to TRBJ2-1; the match to TRBD1 covers 7 bases. With V trimmed by 3 bases and J by 5 bases, 2 bases remained unmatched. The CDR3 extends over 13 amino acids. Per germline, CDR1 SGHRS and CDR2 YFSETQ. CDR3 loop: CASSWDRDNEQFF. DNA of the CDR3: TGCGCCAGCAGCTGGGACAGAGACAATGAGCAGTTCTTC.

This chain connects TRBV6-6 to TRBJ2-3; D is undetermined. Trimming shortened V by 0 bases and J by 0 bases, and 7 bases separated the two germline ends. Germline V gene data show CDR1 as MNHNY and CDR2 as SVGAGI (reference sequence). CDR3 length: 15 residues. CDR3 in amino acids: CASSYSGGSTDTQYF. In DNA form, the CDR3 reads TGTGCCAGCAGTTACTCGGGCGGCAGCACAGATACGCAGTATTTT.

This clone has only one observation. J is TRBJ2-7 and V is TRBV19, with 8 bases that match TRBD2. Per the germline V gene, CDR1 is LNHDA and CDR2 is SQIVND (reference sequence). The CDR3 is made up of 14 amino acids. V was pared by 7 bases and J by 2 bases, with 7 bases of the junction left unmatched. This CDR3 is CASTETSGAYEQYF. For the CDR3, the DNA is TGTGCCAGTACGGAAACTAGCGGTGCCTACGAGCAGTACTTC.